The 3 T cell receptor beta chains listed next were all sequenced from one sample in a study of blood T cell repertoires in COVID-19. Some clones are missing from TCRdb's copy, which holds only in-frame ones; the method was immunoSEQ multiplex PCR. The top ten clones hold roughly 7% of a sample with under 60,000 clones, roughly four fifths of them seen once. The sequenced sample was peripheral blood. The receptors here all came from a man in his forties or fifties with acute or convalescent COVID-19.

This sequence joins TRBV30 and TRBJ2-7, with D unresolved. V lost 1 base, J lost 4 bases, and 5 bases lay in between. The CDR3 totals 11 residues. The germline gives CDR1 GTSNPN, CDR2 SVGIG (reference sequence). This CDR3 reads CAWSATYEQYF. DNA of the CDR3: TGTGCCTGGAGTGCTACTTACGAGCAGTACTTC.

The CDR3 DNA follows: TGTGCCAGCAGCTTGGGGGGGGGCTCCCTCCACGGGGAGCTGTTTTTT. This encodes CASSLGGGSLHGELFF. The chain joins TRBV5-4 to TRBJ2-2; possibly TRBD2 for D (7 bases). The CDR3 loop spans 16 amino acids. Germline CDR1 and CDR2: SGHNT and YYREEE (reference sequence). The V gene lost 0 bases and the J gene lost 7 bases, with 16 bases spanning the gap.

This chain links TRBV15 with TRBJ1-5; perhaps TRBD1 as D (6 bases). V was shortened by 0 bases and J by 3 bases, with 9 bases between the two germline ends. The CDR3 loop spans 15 amino acids. Germline V lookup: CDR1 LNHNV, CDR2 YYDKDF (reference sequence). The CDR3 DNA sequence: TGTGCCACCAGCAGAGAGAGGGACAACAATCAGCCCCAGCATTTT. Its protein is CATSRERDNNQPQHF.